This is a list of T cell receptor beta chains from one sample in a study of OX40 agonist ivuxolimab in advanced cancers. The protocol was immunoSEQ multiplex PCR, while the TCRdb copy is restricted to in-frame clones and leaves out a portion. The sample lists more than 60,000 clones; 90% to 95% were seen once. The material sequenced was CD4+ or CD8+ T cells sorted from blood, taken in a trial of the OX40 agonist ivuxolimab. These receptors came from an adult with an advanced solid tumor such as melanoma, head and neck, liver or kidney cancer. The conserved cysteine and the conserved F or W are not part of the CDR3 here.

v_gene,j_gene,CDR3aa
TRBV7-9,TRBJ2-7,ASSAPRGYEQY
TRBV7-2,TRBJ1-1,ASSLASRRIPTEAF
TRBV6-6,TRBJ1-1,ASSYLAGKVAEAF
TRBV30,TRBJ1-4,AWSEMQRVF
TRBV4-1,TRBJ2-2,ASAGTTGELF
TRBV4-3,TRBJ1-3,ASSTGVSGNTIY
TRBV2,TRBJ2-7,AATSGRAHYEQY
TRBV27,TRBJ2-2,ASGPGELF
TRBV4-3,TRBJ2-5,ASSPSRDQETQY
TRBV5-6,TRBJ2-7,ASSLGSRPGD
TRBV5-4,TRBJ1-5,ASSPGPGVVAQH
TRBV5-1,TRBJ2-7,ASSLGQSYEQY
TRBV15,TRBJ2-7,ATSRDQGHYEQY
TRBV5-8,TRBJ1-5,ASSPGQINQPQH
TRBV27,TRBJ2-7,ASSLAGLSSYEQY
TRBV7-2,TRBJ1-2,ASSYRDSSNGYT
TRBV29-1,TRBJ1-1,SVDGRGAGEAF
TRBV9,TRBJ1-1,ASSVEGTNTEAF
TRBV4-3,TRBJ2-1,ASSQGPEGPYNEQF
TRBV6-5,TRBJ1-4,ASSSWGRGEKLF
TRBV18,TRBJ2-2,ASSDEKDTGELF
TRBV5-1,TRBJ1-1,ASSDIDSNTEAF
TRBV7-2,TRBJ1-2,ASTLTGGGGYT
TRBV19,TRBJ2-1,ASSTAAGTSYNEQF
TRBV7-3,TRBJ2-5,ASSSGLAGVQETQY
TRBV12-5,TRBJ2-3,ASGSGALGANRTDTQY
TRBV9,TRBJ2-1,ASTSLRGSIDNEQF
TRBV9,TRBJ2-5,ASSGYQETQY
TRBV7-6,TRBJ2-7,ASSTQPGQGYEQY
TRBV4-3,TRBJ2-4,ASSLWRMTLAKNIQY
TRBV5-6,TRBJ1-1,ASSLRHTEAF
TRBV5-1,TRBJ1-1,ASSSPDRAVTEAF